Shown below are 2 T cell receptor beta chains from a single sample sequenced in a study of blood T cell repertoires in COVID-19. Clones were sequenced by immunoSEQ multiplex PCR, and TCRdb holds only the in-frame ones, with some missing. This repertoire shows about 670,000 clones, approximately 90% found once; its top ten account for roughly 0.25%. The specimen sequenced was peripheral blood. All receptors come from a woman between 18 and 29 years old with acute or convalescent COVID-19.

The chain employs TRBV19 and TRBJ1-5, with D possibly being TRBD1 (6 bases). V lost 11 bases and J lost 2, with 22 bases in between. CDR3 length equals 16 residues. CDR1 LNHDA and CDR2 SQIVND come from the germline V gene (reference sequence). Here the CDR3 DNA reads TGTGCCCAGTTGATAGATCAGGGGAACTGCAATCAGCCCCAGCATTTT. It yields the protein CAQLIDQGNCNQPQHF.

The rearrangement links TRBV3-1 (or the pseudogene TRBV3-2) to TRBJ1-2, with D perhaps matching TRBD1 (5 bases). The CDR3 is made up of 17 amino acids. V lost 4 bases, J lost 7 bases, and 25 bases lay in between. Germline V lookup: CDR1 LGHDT, CDR2 YNNKEL (reference sequence). The DNA of the CDR3 is TGTGCCAGCAGCCGTGAGAATGGGGGGGGTGGAGCGGGTGGCTACACCTTC. Protein: CASSRENGGGGAGGYTF.